A single sample is the source of the 11 T cell receptor beta chains below, sequenced in a study of T cells in localized non-small cell lung cancer. Clones were sequenced by immunoSEQ multiplex PCR, and TCRdb holds only the in-frame ones, with some missing. The table lists tens of thousands of clones, 75% to 85% of them singletons. Sample: PBMCs, taken before any cancer treatment. These receptors came from a man aged 40 to 70 with stage II lung adenocarcinoma.

The gene calls are TRBV5-1 and TRBJ2-7; the match to TRBD2 covers 15 bases. V lost 0 bases to trimming and J lost 9 bases; unmatched junction nucleotides: 4. CDR3 length equals 15 residues. The germline V gene encodes CDR1 SGHRS and CDR2 YFSETQ. As DNA, the CDR3 is TGCGCCAGCAGCTTGGACCGGACTAGCGGGAGGGTGCAGTACTTC. Amino acid sequence: CASSLDRTSGRVQYF.

The chain combines TRBV5-8 with TRBJ2-2; 13 positions agree with TRBD2. V shed 4 bases and J 5 bases; nucleotides not matched to a gene: 8. The CDR3 has 17 amino acids. CDR1 and CDR2 (germline): SGHTS, YDEGEE. CDR3 nucleotides: TGTGCCAGCAGCAAACCGGGACTAGCGGGAAGGACCGGGGAGCTGTTTTTT. Translating gives CASSKPGLAGRTGELFF.

The genes are TRBV11-2 and TRBJ2-6, with D unresolved. This CDR3 has 13 amino acids. Trimming removed 8 bases at V and 0 bases at J, with 5 bases between. The germline gives CDR1 SGHAT, CDR2 FQNNGV. CDR3 protein: CASGISGANVLTF. The CDR3 DNA follows: TGTGCCAGCGGCATCTCTGGGGCCAACGTCCTGACTTTC.

This sequence joins TRBV5-1 and TRBJ2-1; weak D call: TRBD1 (5 bases). Trimming left V 0 bases short and J 6 bases short, with 10 bases between. The CDR3 sequence is 14 residues long. CDR1 and CDR2 from the germline V gene are SGHRS and YFSETQ. The CDR3 DNA sequence: TGCGCCAGCAGCTTGGTGCAGGGCGGCAATGAGCAGTTCTTC. This codes for CASSLVQGGNEQFF.

This chain connects TRBV9 to TRBJ1-5; D is undetermined. The CDR3 consists of 13 residues. Germline lookup yields CDR1 SGDLS and CDR2 YYNGEE. V was pared by 0 bases and J by 5 bases, with 6 bases between. The CDR3 coding sequence is TGTGCCAGCAGCGTAGGCAGAGATCAGCCCCAGCATTTT. It specifies CASSVGRDQPQHF. Full variable domain (remainder filled in from reference TRBV9 and TRBJ1-5): DSGVTQTPKHLITATGQRVTLRCSPRSGDLSVYWYQQSLDQGLQFLIQYYNGEERAKGNILERFSAQQFPDLHSELNLSSLELGDSALYFCASSVGRDQPQHFGDGTRLSIL.

V gene TRBV7-8 combines with J gene TRBJ2-3; TRBD1 aligns across 9 bases. This CDR3 has 15 amino acids. Germline trimming cut 3 bases from V and 1 base from J; bases unmatched to any gene: 2. The germline V gene encodes CDR1 SGHVS and CDR2 FQNEAQ. The CDR3 region has the DNA TGTGCCAGCAGCTTTCGGGACAGGGGCACAGATACGCAGTATTTT. Translating gives CASSFRDRGTDTQYF.

This clone has only a few counts. The chain combines TRBV7-2 with TRBJ2-1; 9 nucleotides align to TRBD1. This CDR3 is built from 16 residues. The germline gives CDR1 SGHTA, CDR2 FQGNSA. Losses at the gene ends were 0 bases for V and 5 bases for J; bases not matched to a gene: 5. The CDR3 DNA is TGTGCCAGCAGCTTAGCTGGGGACAGGGTGAACAATGAGCAGTTCTTC. Its translation is CASSLAGDRVNNEQFF.

This chain connects TRBV5-4 to TRBJ1-5; 7 bases align to TRBD1. This CDR3 has 13 amino acids. J lost 7 bases, V lost 3 bases, and 4 bases had no gene match. Looked up from germline, CDR1 is SGHNT and CDR2 is YYREEE (reference sequence). CDR3 in DNA: TGTGCCAGCAGCTGGGAACAGGGGCAGCCCCAGCATTTT. Its protein is CASSWEQGQPQHF.

This clone was counted a single time. This chain links TRBV5-1 with TRBJ2-5, with D possibly matching TRBD1 (6 bases). The CDR3 has 14 amino acids. The ends were cut back, 4 bases at V and 4 bases at J, with 14 bases in the middle. Germline assignment: CDR1 SGHRS and CDR2 YFSETQ. The CDR3 region has the DNA TGCGCCAGCAGCCAGACAGCCAGGGGAGAGACCCAGTACTTC. This encodes CASSQTARGETQYF.

This sequence joins TRBV9 and TRBJ2-3; TRBD1 aligns across 7 bases. The germline gives CDR1 SGDLS, CDR2 YYNGEE. V gave up 4 bases and J gave up 5 bases; unmatched junction bases: 13. The CDR3 length is 16 residues. The CDR3: CASSYGEGGNGDTQYF. In DNA form, the CDR3 reads TGTGCCAGCAGCTACGGGGAAGGGGGCAATGGAGATACGCAGTATTTT.

The V call is TRBV25-1, the J call TRBJ1-1; no definite D call. V gave up 8 bases and J gave up 4 bases, with 8 bases separating them. The germline V gene has CDR1 MGHDK and CDR2 SYGVNS. This CDR3 is 11 amino acids long. CDR3 DNA: TGTGCCAGCTCCCCAGCCACTGAAGCTTTCTTT. Translation: CASSPATEAFF.